This passage covers 7 T cell receptor beta chains from one sample sequenced in a study of shared T cell receptors in the human thymus (dated by TCRdb to about 2021). The library was obtained by the immunoSEQ multiplex PCR assay. Sourced from immuneACCESS, this table was stored by TCRdb with only in-frame sequences that have V and J called. A share of the clones is absent; for the studies checked, an unresolved V gene accounts for under half, and the remainder has no known explanation. This sample holds about 400,000 clones; 85% to 95% were observed only once. Of the sample, roughly 0.021% is held by the ten largest clones. Sequencing used thymocytes. The origin of the receptors is a human donor.

In its sample, this clone was seen a few times. In DNA form, the CDR3 reads TGCACCAGCAGCCAAGAGCGACGAGGACCCCAGCATTTT. It is translated as CTSSQERRGPQHF. The V and J genes are TRBV1 and TRBJ1-5. TRBV1 represents a pseudogene. This CDR3 has 13 amino acids.

V is TRBV6-5 and J is TRBJ2-2; unclear D gene. CDR1 is MNHEY, CDR2 SVGAGI, per germline. The CDR3 runs to 16 residues. Trimming shortened V by 0 bases and J by 4 bases, and 12 bases separated the two germline ends. The DNA for the CDR3 is TGTGCCAGCAGTTACTCGCGTTCCGATCCCACCGGGGAGCTGTTTTTT. It yields the protein CASSYSRSDPTGELFF.

The chain recombines TRBV7-2 with TRBJ2-3, with a tentative D call TRBD2 (5 bases). This CDR3 has 18 amino acids. Germline loops: CDR1 SGHTA, CDR2 FQGNSA. The ends were cut back, 5 bases at V and 6 bases at J, with 27 bases in the middle. The CDR3 DNA follows: TGTGCCAGCAGCCCCCCCGTTAGCGAGCCTCCTCTGTCTGATACGCAGTATTTT. This translates into CASSPPVSEPPLSDTQYF.

The chain joins TRBV11-1 to TRBJ2-7; D is unclear. Trimming stripped 1 base from V and 0 bases from J, with 7 bases between. The CDR3 extends over 14 amino acids. The germline V gene encodes CDR1 SGHAT and CDR2 FQDESV (reference sequence). CDR3 nucleotides: TGTGCCAGCAGCTTAGTGCTCGGCTCCTACGAGCAGTACTTC. This gives the protein CASSLVLGSYEQYF.

V gene TRBV28 combines with J gene TRBJ1-5, with D maybe TRBD1 (5 bases). Germline CDR1 is MDHEN and CDR2 is SYDVKM. The CDR3 covers 23 residues. Trimming took 3 bases from V and 6 from J, leaving 39 bases between them. The chain's CDR3 is CASSFLDPIPKYLAGPLGQPQHF. The CDR3 bases are TGTGCCAGCAGTTTTCTGGATCCGATCCCTAAATATCTTGCAGGGCCACTGGGTCAGCCCCAGCATTTT.

The chain couples TRBV14 to TRBJ2-5; 9 nucleotides agree with TRBD2. CDR1 is SGHDN, CDR2 FVKESK, per germline. Trimming cost V 1 base and J 7 bases; bases outside gene matches: 10. There are 16 residues in the CDR3. DNA of the CDR3: TGTGCCAGCAGCCAAGGAGGGACTAGCCCCCCGGGGACCCAGTACTTC. It encodes CASSQGGTSPPGTQYF.

V and J are TRBV10-2 and TRBJ2-1; 10 bases map to TRBD2. V shed 5 bases and J 5 bases; nucleotides not matched to a gene: 9. Germline-derived CDR1 and CDR2 are WSHSY and SAAADI. The CDR3 runs 16 residues. CDR3: CASSTTSGPTNNEQFF. DNA of the CDR3: TGCGCCAGCAGTACGACTAGCGGGCCGACCAACAATGAGCAGTTCTTC.